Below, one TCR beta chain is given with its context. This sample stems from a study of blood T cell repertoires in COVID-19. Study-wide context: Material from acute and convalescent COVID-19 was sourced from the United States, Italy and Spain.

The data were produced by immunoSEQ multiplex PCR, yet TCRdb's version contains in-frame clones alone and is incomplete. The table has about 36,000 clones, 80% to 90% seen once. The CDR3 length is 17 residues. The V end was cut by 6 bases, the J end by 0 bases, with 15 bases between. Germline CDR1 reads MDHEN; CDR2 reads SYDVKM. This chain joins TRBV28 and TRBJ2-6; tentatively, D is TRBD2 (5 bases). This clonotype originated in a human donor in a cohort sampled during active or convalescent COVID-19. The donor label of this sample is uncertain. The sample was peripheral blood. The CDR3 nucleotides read TGTGCCAGCAGACTGGAGGTTAGGACCTCTGGGGCCAACGTCCTGACTTTC. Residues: CASRLEVRTSGANVLTF.